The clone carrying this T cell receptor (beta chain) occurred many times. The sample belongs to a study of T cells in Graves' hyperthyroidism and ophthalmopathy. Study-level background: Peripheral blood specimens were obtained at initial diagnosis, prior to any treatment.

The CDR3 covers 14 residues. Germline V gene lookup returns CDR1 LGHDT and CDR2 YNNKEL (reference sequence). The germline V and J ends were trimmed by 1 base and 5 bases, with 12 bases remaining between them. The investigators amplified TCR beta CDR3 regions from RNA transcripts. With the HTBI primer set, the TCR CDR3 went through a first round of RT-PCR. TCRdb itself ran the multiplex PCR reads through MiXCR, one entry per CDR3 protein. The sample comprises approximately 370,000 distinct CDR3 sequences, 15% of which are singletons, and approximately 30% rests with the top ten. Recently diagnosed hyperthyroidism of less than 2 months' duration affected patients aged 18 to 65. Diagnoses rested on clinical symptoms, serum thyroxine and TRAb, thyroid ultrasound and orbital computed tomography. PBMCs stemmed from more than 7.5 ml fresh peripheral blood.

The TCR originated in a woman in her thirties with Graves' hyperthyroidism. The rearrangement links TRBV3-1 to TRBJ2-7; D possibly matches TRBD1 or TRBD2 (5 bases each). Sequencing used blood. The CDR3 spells CASSQGMRGHEQYF. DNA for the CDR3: TGTGCCAGCAGCCAAGGGATGAGGGGCCACGAGCAGTACTTC.